This T cell receptor (beta chain) was sequenced during a study of OX40 agonist ivuxolimab in advanced cancers. Study outcomes and limitations: On average, a greater number of expanded clones characterised CD8+ T cells relative to CD4+.

V gave up 6 bases and J gave up 1 base, with 9 bases separating them. Germline V CDR1 and CDR2: SGHAT, FQDESV (reference sequence). CDR3 size: 13 residues. A note on this clone: As yet, its antigen is unknown.

Some clones are missing from TCRdb's copy, which holds only in-frame ones; the method was immunoSEQ multiplex PCR. Of roughly 110,000 clones listed, 90% are singletons. The receptor comes from an adult with an advanced solid tumor such as melanoma, head and neck, liver or kidney cancer. The specimen was CD4+ or CD8+ T cells sorted from blood, collected in a trial of the OX40 agonist ivuxolimab. This chain uses TRBV11-1 with TRBJ1-1; D unresolved. CDR3 amino acids: CASSQTKNTEAFF. DNA of the CDR3: TGTGCCAGCAGTCAGACAAAGAACACTGAAGCTTTCTTT.